The 6 T cell receptor beta chains reported below all come from one sample, sequenced in a study of cytomegalovirus exposure and HLA in healthy donors. PCR employed 60 Vbeta and 13 Jbeta primers. The data were produced by immunoSEQ multiplex PCR, yet TCRdb's version contains in-frame clones alone and is incomplete. The sample holds over 100,000 clones, roughly 65% seen once. Specimen: PBMCs. Source of these receptors: a man in his forties in good health and CMV-seropositive.

The J gene is TRBJ1-2, the V gene TRBV9; TRBD1 matches at 7 bases. The trim removed 3 bases at V and 4 bases at J, leaving 12 bases unmatched. Germline V CDR1 and CDR2: SGDLS, YYNGEE. CDR3 size: 16 residues. The DNA for the CDR3 is TGTGCCAGCAGCGACACGACCGGGACAGCGTCCTATGGCTACACCTTC. It codes for CASSDTTGTASYGYTF.

This rearrangement joins TRBV9 to TRBJ2-3, with 9 nucleotides matching TRBD1. Per the germline V gene, CDR1 is SGDLS and CDR2 is YYNGEE. The CDR3 extends over 16 amino acids. With V trimmed by 5 bases and J by 5 bases, 12 bases remained unmatched. CDR3 bases: TGTGCCAGCAGTTTACGGCAGGGACAGGGTGGAGATACGCAGTATTTT. Translation: CASSLRQGQGGDTQYF.

This clone was seen a handful of times. This chain links TRBV2 with TRBJ2-6; D is uncertain. Germline V lookup: CDR1 SNHLY, CDR2 FYNNEI. This CDR3 contains 15 residues. Trimming pared 3 bases from V and 0 bases from J, leaving 6 bases between. The CDR3 bases are TGTGCCAGCAGTGATCTACGCTCTGGGGCCAACGTCCTGACTTTC. It codes for CASSDLRSGANVLTF.

This clone was seen a handful of times. CDR3 amino acids: CASSLDQGGGTTEAFF. The CDR3 DNA follows: TGTGCCAGCAGCTTAGATCAGGGGGGAGGCACCACTGAAGCTTTCTTT. The chain uses TRBV11-3 and TRBJ1-1; 7 positions agree with TRBD1. Trimming cost V 0 bases and J 4 bases; bases outside gene matches: 8. There are 16 residues in the CDR3. Germline values: CDR1 SGHNT, CDR2 YENEEA.

The chain combines TRBV14 with TRBJ2-5; 9 bases are shared with TRBD2. Germline-derived CDR1 and CDR2 are SGHDN and FVKESK. Losses at the gene ends were 2 bases for V and 3 bases for J; bases not matched to a gene: 13. This CDR3 spans 18 amino acids. CDR3 DNA: TGTGCCAGCAGCCAACTTAGCGGGACTAGCACTTTTGAAGAGACCCAGTACTTC. Its translation is CASSQLSGTSTFEETQYF.

This clone was seen a handful of times. This chain links TRBV11-3 with TRBJ2-3; TRBD2 aligns across 7 bases. The germline V gene has CDR1 SGHNT and CDR2 YENEEA. The CDR3 sequence is 14 residues long. J was trimmed by 5 bases and V by 1 base; bases with no gene match: 3. CDR3 nucleotide sequence: TGTGCCAGCAGCTTAGTCGGCGGGGGAGATACGCAGTATTTT. Protein product: CASSLVGGGDTQYF. Variable domain in full (rest from reference TRBV11-3 and TRBJ2-3): EAGVVQSPRYKIIEKKQPVAFWCNPISGHNTLYWYLQNLGQGPELLIRYENEEAVDDSQLPKDRFSAERLKGVDSTLKIQPAELGDSAVYLCASSLVGGGDTQYFGPGTRLTVL.